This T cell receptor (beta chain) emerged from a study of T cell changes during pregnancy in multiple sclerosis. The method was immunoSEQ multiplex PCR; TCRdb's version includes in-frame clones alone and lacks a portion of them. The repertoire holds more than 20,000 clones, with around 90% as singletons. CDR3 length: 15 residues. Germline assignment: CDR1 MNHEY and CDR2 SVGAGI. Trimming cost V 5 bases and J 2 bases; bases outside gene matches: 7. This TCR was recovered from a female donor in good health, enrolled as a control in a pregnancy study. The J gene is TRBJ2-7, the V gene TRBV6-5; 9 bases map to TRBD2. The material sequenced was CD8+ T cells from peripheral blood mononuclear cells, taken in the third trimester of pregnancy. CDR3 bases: TGTGCCAGCAGTACCGGGACTAGCAGTACCTACGAGCAGTACTTC. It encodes CASSTGTSSTYEQYF.